The clone carrying this TCR beta chain has ten or more counts. The data were obtained in a study of T cell repertoires in cytomegalovirus infection. About the study: Public TCR beta signature analysis indicated the presence of both CMV infection and matching HLA type.

TCRdb passed the reads through MiXCR, listing each CDR3 protein once. This sample has some 230,000 distinct CDR3 sequences; about 20% occur once, and the top ten carry 15% to 20%. The CDR3 is made up of 13 amino acids. Trimming cost V 1 base and J 9 bases, with 10 bases left between them. Germline V gene lookup returns CDR1 SGHTA and CDR2 FQGNSA. Sequences were obtained from CD8+ T cells from PBMCs. The genes are TRBV7-2 and TRBJ2-1; TRBD1 or TRBD2 may be the D gene (6 bases each). This clonotype was sampled from a human donor in good health (CMV status not recorded). Some clones in this sample may be carry-over from other donors' samples. The CDR3 DNA reads TGTGCCAGCAGCTTAGGGGGGGCCCTTGAGCAGTTCTTC. It encodes CASSLGGALEQFF.